What follows are 21 T cell receptor beta chains derived from one specimen sequenced in a study of blood T cells in healthy people across ages. Combining a sample-barcoded 5' primer with a J-beta primer mix, a second PCR ran for about 6 to 12 cycles. TCRdb reprocessed the 5' RACE reads with MiXCR, giving one entry per CDR3 protein. The sample has 900,000 to 950,000 distinct CDR3 sequences; almost 30% are singletons. The same sample was also studied in work on T cells of mothers and their children.

What was sequenced was blood. All receptors derive from a woman aged 35 to 49 in good health.

In its sample, this clonotype was seen a few times. The germline gene is not matched at one end of the junction; a read error may be the cause. The rearrangement joins TRBV7-9 to TRBJ2-7, with 11 positions matching TRBD1. Per the germline V gene, CDR1 is SEHNR and CDR2 is FQNEAQ (reference sequence). The CDR3 extends over 19 amino acids. This CDR3 is CASSLTPGQGGVRAYKQYF. CDR3 coding DNA: TGTGCCAGCAGCTTAACCCCGGGACAGGGGGGCGTCCGAGCCTACAAGCAGTACTTC.

Notes on this clonotype: This may arise from a read error, as a much more abundant clone is one base away. The chain is built from TRBV13 and TRBJ2-1, with D possibly TRBD2 on 6 matching bases. CDR3 length: 16 amino acids. The germline gives CDR1 PRHDT, CDR2 FYEKMQ (reference sequence). CDR3 sequence (DNA): TGTGGCAGCAGCTTAGGGGTTCGGGGGACCTACAATGAGCAGTTCTTC. As protein: CGSSLGVRGTYNEQFF.

CDR3 region: CASSQTHSGNTIYF. CDR3 DNA: TGCGCCAGCAGCCAAACCCACTCCGGAAACACCATATATTTT. The chain links TRBV4-3 to TRBJ1-3; D is unclear. CDR3 length equals 14 residues. Germline CDR1 LGHNA, CDR2 YSLEER. Trimming removed 2 bases from V and 4 bases from J, with 9 bases in between.

This clonotype has ten or more counts. The CDR3, as DNA: TGTGCCAGCAGCCCCAGGGGGTACATTCAGTACTTC. This gives the protein CASSPRGYIQYF. The genes are TRBV14 and TRBJ2-4, with 7 bases that match TRBD1. The CDR3 has 12 residues. Germline V gene data show CDR1 as SGHDN and CDR2 as FVKESK. Unmatched junction bases numbered 2, after V lost 4 bases and J lost 8 bases.

This chain joins TRBV14 and TRBJ2-5, with 7 bases fitting TRBD2. The CDR3 length is 13 residues. Trimming removed 3 bases from V and 9 bases from J; junction bases left unmatched: 7. CDR1 is SGHDN, CDR2 FVKESK, per germline. The chain's CDR3 is CASSQGTREAQYF. The CDR3 nucleotides are TGTGCCAGCAGCCAGGGGACTCGGGAGGCCCAGTACTTC. Looking up the rest from reference TRBV14 and TRBJ2-5 gives the full variable domain: EAGVTQFPSHSVIEKGQTVTLRCDPISGHDNLYWYRRVMGKEIKFLLHFVKESKQDESGMPNNRFLAERTGGTYSTLKVQPAELEDSGVYFCASSQGTREAQYFGPGTRLLVL.

This clonotype was detected a few times. The rearrangement uses TRBV6-4 and TRBJ2-5; D may be TRBD2 (6 bases). Germline V lookup: CDR1 MRHNA, CDR2 SNTAGT. V shed 3 bases and J shed 7 bases, with 12 bases lying between them. The CDR3 contains 13 residues. CDR3 protein: CASSEVVGGTQYF. Here the CDR3 DNA reads TGTGCCAGCAGTGAAGTCGTGGGGGGGACCCAGTACTTC.

This clonotype was observed a handful of times. V usage is TRBV28 and J usage is TRBJ2-7, with TRBD2 as a possible D gene (5 bases). Trimming pared 8 bases from V and 2 bases from J, leaving 28 bases between. The germline gives CDR1 MDHEN, CDR2 SYDVKM. This CDR3 has 18 amino acids. The DNA for the CDR3 is TGTGCCAGCGAACCTTCCGCGCGACTAAAAGGGCGTCCCTACGAGCAGTACTTC. This codes for CASEPSARLKGRPYEQYF. Full variable domain (rest looked up from reference TRBV28 and TRBJ2-7): DVKVTQSSRYLVKRTGEKVFLECVQDMDHENMFWYRQDPGLGLRLIYFSYDVKMKEKGDIPEGYSVSREKKERFSLILESASTNQTSMYLCASEPSARLKGRPYEQYFGPGTRLTVT.

There are many counts of this clonotype. This chain connects TRBV28 to TRBJ2-7; the D is unclear. Germline V gene sequence: CDR1 MDHEN, CDR2 SYDVKM. The V gene lost 4 bases and the J gene lost 0 bases, with 13 bases spanning the gap. This CDR3 is 15 amino acids long. The CDR3 DNA follows: TGTGCCAGCAGTTCCCCCGTCTGGGGCTCCTACGAGCAGTACTTC. Translated, it gives CASSSPVWGSYEQYF.

This clonotype was counted only a few times. The chain joins TRBV12-3 or TRBV12-4 to TRBJ1-6; D remains ambiguous. The CDR3 sequence is 13 residues long. Trimming shortened V by 3 bases and J by 8 bases, and 8 bases separated the two germline ends. The CDR3 protein is CASSFQTYSPLHF. The CDR3 DNA follows: TGTGCCAGCAGTTTTCAGACGTATTCACCCCTCCACTTT.

This clonotype occurred a few times. This chain uses TRBV7-3 with TRBJ1-1, with a possible D match to TRBD1 (5 bases). This CDR3 has 13 amino acids. Germline values: CDR1 SGHTA, CDR2 FQGTGA. The V end lost 3 bases, the J end lost 7 bases, and 12 bases lay between the germline ends. The CDR3 DNA sequence: TGTGCCAGCAGCTTTTACCAGGGCGGTGAAGCTTTCTTT. This encodes CASSFYQGGEAFF.

This clonotype turned up a few times. CDR3 in amino acids: CAWSVSRGFFSEKLFF. CDR3 sequence (DNA): TGTGCCTGGAGTGTAAGCCGCGGGTTCTTCTCTGAAAAACTGTTTTTT. V usage is TRBV30 and J usage is TRBJ1-4; unclear D gene. The CDR3 length is 16 residues. V was trimmed by 0 bases and J by 7 bases, leaving 18 bases between them. The germline gives CDR1 GTSNPN, CDR2 SVGIG (reference sequence).

The CDR3 sequence is CSGGLAVNTGELFF. CDR3 coding DNA: TGCAGCGGAGGACTAGCGGTCAACACCGGGGAGCTGTTTTTT. The chain combines TRBV20-1 with TRBJ2-2, with TRBD2 matching over 10 bases. CDR1 and CDR2 from the germline V gene are DFQATT and SNEGSKA (reference sequence). CDR3 length equals 14 residues.

This clonotype was counted a few times. The genes are TRBV4-3 and TRBJ1-2, with 9 bases matching TRBD1. V lost 3 bases to trimming and J lost 7 bases; unmatched junction nucleotides: 9. This CDR3 region has 15 residues. CDR1 LGHNA and CDR2 YSLEER come from the germline V gene. As DNA, the CDR3 is TGCGCCAGCAGCCAGAGGGACAGGGAGGCGAGTGGCTACACCTTC. Translating gives CASSQRDREASGYTF.

This clonotype was seen repeatedly, ten times or more. The V gene is TRBV29-1, the J gene TRBJ2-7, with D unresolved. The length of the CDR3 is 12 residues. The V end lost 7 bases, the J end lost 3 bases, and 13 bases lay between the germline ends. Germline CDR1 reads SQVTM; CDR2 reads ANQGSEA. The CDR3, as DNA: TGCAGCGCTGGGATGGCGAGCTACGAGCAGTACTTC. Protein: CSAGMASYEQYF.

The rearrangement uses TRBV28 and TRBJ1-5; D gene unclear. The V end was cut by 2 bases, the J end by 6 bases, with 14 bases between. The CDR3 consists of 15 residues. Germline CDR1 and CDR2: MDHEN and SYDVKM. CDR3 protein: CASSLGSPGGQPQHF. CDR3 DNA sequence: TGTGCCAGCAGTTTAGGAAGCCCTGGAGGTCAGCCCCAGCATTTT.

This chain connects TRBV12-3 or TRBV12-4 to TRBJ1-3; 8 bases line up with TRBD1. The J segment lost 2 bases and the V segment lost 6 bases, leaving 3 bases of the junction unmatched. The CDR3 is 14 amino acids. The CDR3 loop reads CASRTGETGNTIYF. CDR3 nucleotide sequence: TGTGCCAGCAGGACAGGGGAGACTGGAAACACCATATATTTT.

This clonotype was detected a few times. This may be a read error: a much more frequent sequence differs by one nucleotide. The rearrangement links TRBV29-1 to TRBJ2-7, with TRBD1 matching over 10 bases. The CDR3 contains 15 residues. J was trimmed by 3 bases and V by 7 bases; bases with no gene match: 12. Germline CDR1 and CDR2: SQVTM and ANQGSEA. CDR3 loop: CSAIRDRGGIYEQYF. DNA for the CDR3: TGCAGCGCAATCCGGGACAGGGGAGGAATCTACGAGCAGTACTTC.

About this clonotype itself: A much larger clone is a single base away; this may be a read error. The V call is TRBV19, the J call TRBJ2-5; either TRBD1 or TRBD2 may fit D (6 bases each). This CDR3 is built from 15 residues. V was cut by 5 bases and J by 1 base, with 14 bases left in between. Germline-derived CDR1 and CDR2 are LNHDA and SQIVND (reference sequence). The CDR3 protein is CASSVYGGGQETQYF. DNA of the CDR3: TGTGCCAGTAGTGTCTACGGGGGCGGCCAAGAGACCCAGTACTTC.

This sequence joins TRBV11-2 and TRBJ2-3; 14 bases map to TRBD2. V dropped 8 bases and J dropped 5; count of bases not matched to a gene: 6. Per the germline V gene, CDR1 is SGHAT and CDR2 is FQNNGV. The CDR3 is 15 amino acids. The CDR3 DNA follows: TGTGCCAGCCGACTAGCGGGGGGGCGGGGAGATACGCAGTATTTT. It codes for CASRLAGGRGDTQYF.

Points on this clonotype: This may be a read error: a much more frequent sequence differs by one nucleotide. V gene TRBV29-1 combines with J gene TRBJ1-2; D ambiguous. Germline values: CDR1 SQVTM, CDR2 ANQGSEA. The length of the CDR3 is 15 residues. The CDR3 here is CSIEDLVGTNYGYTF. The DNA of the CDR3 is TGCAGCATTGAAGATCTTGTGGGGACTAACTATGGCTACACCTTC.

In this sample, this clonotype turned up many times. V and J are TRBV7-2 and TRBJ2-7; D remains ambiguous. Germline V gene data show CDR1 as SGHTA and CDR2 as FQGNSA. CDR3 size: 13 residues. Trimming pared 5 bases from V and 3 bases from J, leaving 11 bases between. CDR3 bases: TGTGCCAGCAGCGGGCTAAGGGACTACGAGCAGTACTTC. Its translation is CASSGLRDYEQYF. The complete variable domain, with remaining parts taken from reference TRBV7-2 and TRBJ2-7, reads GAGVSQSPSNKVTEKGKDVELRCDPISGHTALYWYRQSLGQGLEFLIYFQGNSAPDKSGLPSDRFSAERTGGSVSTLTIQRTQQEDSAVYLCASSGLRDYEQYFGPGTRLTVT.